This T cell receptor (beta chain) derives from a study of cytomegalovirus exposure and HLA in healthy donors (dated by TCRdb to about 2017). Study-level background: According to a later analysis, the 110 or so validation repertoires were produced on the same platform as the approximately 610 repertoires of the first cohort. The study was designed to test whether signatures of past pathogen exposure could be identified by cataloging public T cell receptors. Besides the first cohort of roughly 640 subjects, a separate validation cohort made up of roughly 130 different subjects was used. To predict cytomegalovirus infection status, the study brought together high-throughput TCR immunosequencing, statistical association of individual TCRs with disease status, and machine learning.

On this clone itself: Its antigen remains undetermined. The junction shows a germline mismatch at one end, possibly a read error.

Library creation used the immunoSEQ multiplex PCR assay. In the paper's pipeline: To diagnose cytomegalovirus status from the catalog of TCR beta chain sequences, a statistical classification framework was built. TCRdb stores this immuneACCESS table with in-frame sequences only. Part of the clones is absent; in the studies checked, under half of the shortfall reflects unresolved V genes, and no reason is known for the rest. The DNA was the basis for D and trimming; V, J and clone size are from that table. The sample table lists about 160,000 clones, roughly 89% of them with a count of one. In total, the top ten clones hold 10% of the sample. The CDR3 holds 13 amino acids from the cysteine to the phenylalanine. Of all the DNA, just the CDR3 is kept, 39 bases in frame from base 1. CDR1 and CDR2 were assigned from the germline V gene (reference sequence) as SSHAT and FNYEAQ. Donors formed part of the validation cohort, which comprised 120 subjects and was distinct from the first cohort of under 750 subjects.

Broader findings and caveats from the paper: The validation cohort had no HLA typing available for a later analysis, so co-occurrence within that cohort was assessed over all 130 or so repertoires. While some public TCRs were present in many individuals, most TCR sequences turned up only very rarely across donors. According to the authors, the approach could potentially be generalized to other disease states and immunological phenotypes. The study listed approximately 160 TCR beta chains as associated with cytomegalovirus. A later analysis found that TCRs clustered in the first cohort also tended to co-occur in the 120 validation repertoires, with 94% of cluster scores above 0. Cytomegalovirus status was reported to be diagnosed by the classifier with high specificity and sensitivity in both the original and validation cohorts. Three of the identified cytomegalovirus-associated TCR beta chains were confirmed in vitro to be specific for cytomegalovirus antigens.

Input material: PBMCs. The sequence was obtained from a woman aged 18 to 35 in good health and CMV-seropositive. This sequence uses TRBV7-7 and TRBJ2-7; TRBD1 is possibly the D segment (6 matching bases). The DNA reads as follows: TGTGCTAGCAGCTTAGACAGGCGGTTCGTGCAGTACTTC. Translated, this gives CASSLDRRFVQYF. The CDR3, completed at both ends by the reference TRBV7-7 and TRBJ2-7 genes, gives the full variable domain GAGVSQSPRYKVTKRGQDVTLRCDPISSHATLYWYQQALGQGPEFLTYFNYEAQPDKSGLPSDRFSAERPEGSISTLTIQRTEQRDSAMYRCASSLDRRFVQYFGPGTRLTVT.